The 4 T cell receptor beta chains below all came from one sample that was sequenced in a study of CD8 T cells in ankylosing spondylitis. Overall study findings and caveats: Blood from ankylosing spondylitis patients appeared to carry a characteristic roughly 8-variant TCR beta motif.

MiXCR was run by TCRdb on the 5' RACE reads, yielding one entry per CDR3 protein. Here the sample spans about 420,000 distinct CDR3 sequences, under 25% being singletons. Their recognized antigens are unknown. Specimen: blood, either unsorted or a sorted T cell fraction (not recorded which). These receptors were collected from a male donor with ankylosing spondylitis.

The chain carries TRBV12-3 or TRBV12-4 and TRBJ1-6, with D perhaps matching TRBD1 (5 bases). This CDR3 spans 15 amino acids. Trimming took 6 bases from V and 4 from J, leaving 13 bases between them. CDR3 in DNA: TGTGCCAGCAGCAATACTAGGGGATATAATTCACCCCTCCACTTT. Amino acids: CASSNTRGYNSPLHF.

This sequence joins TRBV20-1 and TRBJ2-5, with D perhaps matching TRBD2 (6 bases). V gave up 6 bases and J gave up 1 base, with 12 bases separating them. Germline-derived CDR1 and CDR2 are DFQATT and SNEGSKA (reference sequence). The CDR3 runs 13 residues. CDR3: CSAGGHLQETQYF. Here the CDR3 DNA reads TGCAGTGCCGGGGGTCACCTCCAAGAGACCCAGTACTTC.

The DNA for the CDR3 is TGTGCCAGCTCACGGGAAGGGTCCTACGTCGAGCAGTACTTC. Protein: CASSREGSYVEQYF. This chain joins TRBV18 and TRBJ2-7; D is ambiguous. The CDR3 totals 14 residues. The V gene lost 4 bases and the J gene lost 6 bases, with 16 bases spanning the gap. Germline V gene lookup returns CDR1 KGHSH and CDR2 LQKENI.

The rearrangement links TRBV28 to TRBJ2-5, with D unresolved. The V gene's germline CDR1 is MDHEN and CDR2 SYDVKM. V lost 3 bases and J 5 bases, leaving 16 bases between the germline ends. The CDR3 loop spans 15 amino acids. CDR3 coding DNA: TGTGCCAGCAGTTTGTTGGCTACACGCGATGAGACCCAGTACTTC. Protein: CASSLLATRDETQYF.